This T cell receptor beta chain was sequenced during a study of shared T cell receptors in the human thymus. TCRdb's copy holds only in-frame clones and misses some; the assay was immunoSEQ multiplex PCR. The sample comprises 700,000 to 750,000 clones, roughly 88% of which are singletons, and around 0.01% rests with the top ten. About this clone: The same CDR3 can be traced to other DNA sequences in this sample.

Germline V lookup: CDR1 SGHDN, CDR2 FVKESK. With 0 bases removed from V and 4 bases from J, the gap between germline ends came to 9 bases. There are 14 residues in the CDR3. In addition, the sample was reused for a study of human thymus T cells.

Sequenced: thymocytes. This receptor was obtained from a girl younger than two with a congenital heart defect. V and J are TRBV14 and TRBJ1-1; TRBD1 might be the D (5 bases). The CDR3 sequence: CASSQDAGGTEAFF. In DNA, the CDR3 is TGTGCCAGCAGCCAAGATGCGGGGGGCACTGAAGCTTTCTTT. The whole variable domain, remainder taken from reference TRBV14 and TRBJ1-1, is EAGVTQFPSHSVIEKGQTVTLRCDPISGHDNLYWYRRVMGKEIKFLLHFVKESKQDESGMPNNRFLAERTGGTYSTLKVQPAELEDSGVYFCASSQDAGGTEAFFGQGTRLTVV.